The 10 T cell receptor beta chains given below trace back to one sample, sequenced in a study of T cells after yellow fever vaccination. Each CDR3 protein is one row after TCRdb ran MiXCR on the 5' RACE reads. The table has 300,000 to 400,000 distinct CDR3 sequences, around 13% seen once. Sequenced material: CD4+ T cells sorted from PBMCs, taken 15 days after the yellow fever booster vaccination. Every receptor here comes from a man in his late teens or twenties who received the YFV17D yellow fever vaccine.

This chain joins TRBV2 and TRBJ2-3; 11 nucleotides agree with TRBD2. CDR1 and CDR2 from the germline V gene are SNHLY and FYNNEI. V shed 2 bases and J 0 bases; nucleotides not matched to a gene: 4. The CDR3 runs 17 residues. CDR3 in DNA: TGTGCCAGCAGTGAATGGCGACTAGCGGGGAGCACAGATACGCAGTATTTT. This translates into CASSEWRLAGSTDTQYF.

The sample holds a few counts of this clonotype. This chain connects TRBV7-2 to TRBJ2-5; 8 positions agree with TRBD2. With V trimmed by 5 bases and J by 1 base, 3 bases remained unmatched. The CDR3 contains 14 residues. Germline V gene data show CDR1 as SGHTA and CDR2 as FQGNSA. The CDR3 spells CASSPGLAQETQYF. Written as DNA, the CDR3 is TGTGCCAGCAGCCCCGGACTAGCCCAAGAGACCCAGTACTTC.

The chain is built from TRBV2 and TRBJ2-1; D possibly corresponds to TRBD2 (5 bases). The germline V gene encodes CDR1 SNHLY and CDR2 FYNNEI. The ends were cut back, 10 bases at V and 7 bases at J, with 17 bases in the middle. The CDR3 totals 13 residues. CDR3 sequence: CATRTPSGNEQFF. The CDR3 DNA reads as TGTGCCACAAGGACCCCATCGGGGAATGAGCAGTTCTTC.

This clonotype has a handful of counts. CDR3 nucleotides: TGTGCCAGCAGGGGCGGGTTGAGCTACACCTTC. Residues: CASRGGLSYTF. The rearrangement uses TRBV6-5 and TRBJ1-2; D gene ambiguous. V was cut by 6 bases and J by 9 bases, with 11 bases left in between. CDR3 size: 11 residues. Germline V lookup: CDR1 MNHEY, CDR2 SVGAGI.

This clonotype was seen only a few times. The V gene is TRBV7-2, the J gene TRBJ2-3; possibly TRBD1 or TRBD2 for D (5 bases each). V was clipped by 5 bases and J by 8 bases, with 11 bases between them. The V gene's germline CDR1 is SGHTA and CDR2 FQGNSA. CDR3 size: 12 residues. CDR3 in amino acids: CASSTGTATQYF. DNA of the CDR3: TGTGCCAGCAGCACCGGGACGGCTACGCAGTATTTT.

This clonotype was counted between two and nine times. This chain connects TRBV5-1 to TRBJ1-2, with no clear D. Trimming took off 0 bases at V and 0 bases at J, with 6 bases between the two ends. This CDR3 is 14 amino acids long. Germline V gene data show CDR1 as SGHRS and CDR2 as YFSETQ. The CDR3 loop reads CASSLGVTNYGYTF. CDR3 DNA sequence: TGCGCCAGCAGCTTGGGGGTGACTAACTATGGCTACACCTTC.

In its sample, this clonotype was seen many times. V and J are TRBV7-6 and TRBJ1-1; no clear D gene. V was cut by 3 bases and J by 1 base, with 9 bases left in between. The CDR3 is 14 amino acids. From germline, CDR1 is SGHVS and CDR2 FNYEAQ. The CDR3 sequence is CASSLWGWNTEAFF. The CDR3 nucleotides read TGTGCCAGCAGCTTGTGGGGATGGAACACTGAAGCTTTCTTT.

The sample holds many counts of this clonotype. This chain connects TRBV12-3 or TRBV12-4 to TRBJ1-2, with TRBD1 identical over 7 bases. This CDR3 is 15 amino acids long. J lost 4 bases, V lost 5 bases, and 10 bases had no gene match. The CDR3 loop reads CASSQQGKGSYGYTF. CDR3 bases: TGTGCCAGCAGTCAACAGGGGAAGGGGTCCTATGGCTACACCTTC.

The chain joins TRBV10-3 to TRBJ2-5; D might be TRBD1 (6 bases). Trimming pared 10 bases from V and 5 bases from J, leaving 17 bases between. The CDR3 sequence is 13 residues long. CDR1 and CDR2 (germline): ENHRY, SYGVKD. The CDR3: CATRAQGPETQYF. The CDR3 nucleotides read TGTGCCACCAGGGCGCAGGGGCCGGAGACCCAGTACTTC.

A remark on this clonotype: The junction and the germline gene differ at one end; a read error may be behind it. The V call is TRBV29-1, the J call TRBJ1-5; 8 bases are shared with TRBD1. Germline V gene sequence: CDR1 SQVTM, CDR2 ANQGSEA. This CDR3 is 13 amino acids long. The chain's CDR3 is CSAQAGGNQPQHF. CDR3 sequence (DNA): TGCAGCGCCCAGGCAGGGGGCAACCAGCCCCAGCATTTT.